These 17 T cell receptor beta chains were all obtained from the same sample, sequenced in a study of CD8+CD57+ T cells in acquired aplastic anemia listed by TCRdb under 2018. The sequencing machine was an Illumina HiSeq 2000. Profiling of TCR beta VDJ combinations and CDR3 sequences used genomic DNA as the template. The public reads were run again by TCRdb, first through fastp at Q25 and then through MiXCR, and only productive beta chains were kept. Each CDR3 protein appears once, grouped with its most common genes and DNA. The sample contains a few hundred thousand distinct CDR3 sequences, 50% to 65% of them found a single time. Around 1.2% of the sample rests with the top ten. The patients picked for sequencing were ones in whom flow cytometry had shown an expansion of CD8+CD57+ cells. The sequencing sample was made of sorted CD4+, CD8+, or CD8+CD57+ T cells (not recorded which) from PBMCs. These receptors were collected from a human donor with aplastic anemia.

The V call is TRBV9, the J call TRBJ2-6, with a tentative D call TRBD2 (6 bases). Germline V gene sequence: CDR1 SGDLS, CDR2 YYNGEE. With 3 bases removed from V and 13 bases from J, the gap between germline ends came to 14 bases. The CDR3 is made up of 13 amino acids. DNA for the CDR3: TGTGCCAGCAGCGCTAGTCCGACTAGGGTCCTGACTTTC. Its protein product is CASSASPTRVLTF.

The V call is TRBV7-9, the J call TRBJ2-3, with D perhaps TRBD2 (7 bases). Germline V lookup: CDR1 SEHNR, CDR2 FQNEAQ (reference sequence). The CDR3 has 16 residues. V was clipped by 5 bases and J by 2 bases, with 17 bases between them. The CDR3 sequence is CASSRGGGRYTDTQYF. CDR3 DNA: TGTGCCAGCAGCAGGGGCGGGGGCCGATACACAGATACGCAGTATTTT. Full variable domain (rest looked up from reference TRBV7-9 and TRBJ2-3): DTGVSQNPRHKITKRGQNVTFRCDPISEHNRLYWYRQTLGQGPEFLTYFQNEAQLEKSRLLSDRFSAERPKGSFSTLEIQRTEQGDSAMYLCASSRGGGRYTDTQYFGPGTRLTVL.

The chain recombines TRBV24-1 with TRBJ2-3; D may be TRBD2 (5 bases). V was trimmed by 7 bases and J by 6 bases, leaving 19 bases between them. This CDR3 has 15 amino acids. The germline gives CDR1 KGHDR, CDR2 SFDVKD. The DNA of the CDR3 is TGTGCCACCAGCCCTGGACTTGGCTGGTTGGATACGCAGTATTTT. It is translated as CATSPGLGWLDTQYF.

The chain is built from TRBV10-2 and TRBJ1-6; 7 nucleotides match TRBD1. V shed 2 bases and J 8 bases; nucleotides not matched to a gene: 3. Germline CDR1 reads WSHSY; CDR2 reads SAAADI. This CDR3 contains 14 residues. The CDR3 spells CASSETGEDSPLHF. The CDR3 DNA follows: TGCGCCAGCAGTGAGACAGGGGAGGATTCACCCCTCCACTTT.

Points on this clonotype: This sequence may be a read error, since a much larger clone differs from it by one base. V and J are TRBV10-3 and TRBJ1-2; perhaps TRBD1 as D (5 bases). Germline values: CDR1 ENHRY, CDR2 SYGVKD. There are 14 residues in the CDR3. Trimming took off 3 bases at V and 7 bases at J, with 15 bases between the two ends. The CDR3 nucleotides read TGTGCCATCAGTGAAGAGGCCCGAGGGACTGGCTACACCTTC. Translating gives CAISEEARGTGYTF.

This clonotype was seen many times. The V gene is TRBV18, the J gene TRBJ2-5, with D possibly matching TRBD1 (5 bases). Per the germline V gene, CDR1 is KGHSH and CDR2 is LQKENI. The CDR3 totals 14 residues. The germline V and J ends were trimmed by 4 bases and 0 bases, with 9 bases remaining between them. The CDR3 is CASSLYRNQETQYF. For the CDR3, the DNA is TGTGCCAGCTCACTTTACAGGAACCAAGAGACCCAGTACTTC.

The rearrangement joins TRBV19 to TRBJ2-2, with D unclear. This CDR3 is 16 amino acids long. Trimming took off 5 bases at V and 2 bases at J, with 15 bases between the two ends. CDR1 is LNHDA, CDR2 SQIVND, per germline (reference sequence). CDR3 loop: CASSASSTANTGELFF. The CDR3 DNA reads TGTGCCAGTAGTGCTAGTTCAACCGCAAACACCGGGGAGCTGTTTTTT.

The V and J genes are TRBV20-1 and TRBJ1-1; weak D call: TRBD1 (5 bases). Germline V gives CDR1 DFQATT, CDR2 SNEGSKA (reference sequence). The germline V and J ends were trimmed by 5 bases and 7 bases, with 17 bases remaining between them. CDR3 length equals 13 residues. The CDR3 DNA sequence: TGCAGTGCTGGGGCCGGGAGTTGGCTTGAAGCTTTCTTT. Its translation: CSAGAGSWLEAFF.

This clonotype was seen repeatedly, ten times or more. The chain combines TRBV12-3 or TRBV12-4 with TRBJ2-1, with D perhaps given as TRBD1 or TRBD2 (5 bases each). V lost 7 bases, J lost 2 bases, and 9 bases lay in between. The CDR3 totals 13 residues. DNA of the CDR3: TGTGCCAGCACCGAGGGGACCTACAATGAGCAGTTCTTC. Translated, it gives CASTEGTYNEQFF.

The V and J genes are TRBV15 and TRBJ2-1, with D possibly TRBD1 on 6 matching bases. This CDR3 is built from 12 residues. The germline V gene has CDR1 LNHNV and CDR2 YYDKDF (reference sequence). Trimming removed 9 bases from V and 8 bases from J, with 14 bases in between. CDR3 sequence (DNA): TGTGCCACTTCAAGGGGGTGGGATGAGCAGTTCTTC. Protein product: CATSRGWDEQFF.

The gene calls are TRBV29-1 and TRBJ1-5, with 7 bases that match TRBD1. The trim removed 1 base at V and 6 bases at J, leaving 15 bases unmatched. The CDR3 spans 17 residues. Germline CDR1 is SQVTM and CDR2 is ANQGSEA. The chain's CDR3 is CSVEATVQGWEVQPQHF. The CDR3 DNA follows: TGCAGCGTTGAAGCTACGGTACAGGGGTGGGAAGTTCAGCCCCAGCATTTT.

The chain joins TRBV5-4 to TRBJ2-1; TRBD1 matches at 9 bases. Germline CDR1 is SGHNT and CDR2 is YYREEE (reference sequence). The CDR3 sequence is 14 residues long. Unmatched junction bases numbered 5, after V lost 0 bases and J lost 10 bases. CDR3 residues: CASSLGQGVVEQFF. The CDR3 DNA follows: TGTGCCAGCAGCTTGGGACAGGGGGTCGTCGAGCAGTTCTTC.

This rearrangement joins TRBV11-2 to TRBJ2-5, with 8 bases aligning to TRBD1. Germline V gene sequence: CDR1 SGHAT, CDR2 FQNNGV. The CDR3 totals 14 residues. With V trimmed by 2 bases and J by 11 bases, 10 bases remained unmatched. The CDR3 loop is CASSLNRGISVQYF. The CDR3 DNA reads TGTGCCAGCAGCTTAAACAGGGGGATCAGCGTGCAGTACTTC.

V is TRBV2 and J is TRBJ1-1, with D perhaps matching TRBD1 (6 bases). With 6 bases removed from V and 4 bases from J, the gap between germline ends came to 18 bases. Germline CDR1 and CDR2: SNHLY and FYNNEI. CDR3 length equals 15 residues. CDR3 loop: CASSLRGAEVTEAFF. CDR3 nucleotide sequence: TGTGCCAGCAGCCTTAGGGGGGCGGAGGTCACTGAAGCTTTCTTT.

This clonotype was recorded at least ten times. Written as DNA, the CDR3 is TGTGCCAGTAGACCGACAGGGGACTATGGCTACACCTTC. Protein: CASRPTGDYGYTF. The V gene is TRBV19, the J gene TRBJ1-2, with 8 positions matching TRBD1. CDR3 length equals 13 residues. The V and J ends lost 6 bases and 3 bases, in that order; junction bases with no gene match: 3. Germline lookup yields CDR1 LNHDA and CDR2 SQIVND (reference sequence).

This chain uses TRBV2 with TRBJ2-5; no definite D call. This CDR3 region has 14 residues. V was pared by 0 bases and J by 5 bases, with 10 bases between. CDR1 is SNHLY and CDR2 is FYNNEI in the germline V gene. The CDR3 DNA is TGTGCCAGCAGTGAAGCGCAGCTAGACGAGACCCAGTACTTC. It encodes CASSEAQLDETQYF.

This clonotype is a singleton in its sample. This chain connects TRBV29-1 to TRBJ2-7, with 8 nucleotides matching TRBD1. The CDR3 has 13 amino acids. In germline, CDR1 is SQVTM, CDR2 ANQGSEA. With V trimmed by 7 bases and J by 4 bases, 9 bases remained unmatched. The CDR3 protein is CSAQTGAAYEQYF. DNA for the CDR3: TGCAGCGCGCAGACAGGGGCGGCGTACGAGCAGTACTTC.